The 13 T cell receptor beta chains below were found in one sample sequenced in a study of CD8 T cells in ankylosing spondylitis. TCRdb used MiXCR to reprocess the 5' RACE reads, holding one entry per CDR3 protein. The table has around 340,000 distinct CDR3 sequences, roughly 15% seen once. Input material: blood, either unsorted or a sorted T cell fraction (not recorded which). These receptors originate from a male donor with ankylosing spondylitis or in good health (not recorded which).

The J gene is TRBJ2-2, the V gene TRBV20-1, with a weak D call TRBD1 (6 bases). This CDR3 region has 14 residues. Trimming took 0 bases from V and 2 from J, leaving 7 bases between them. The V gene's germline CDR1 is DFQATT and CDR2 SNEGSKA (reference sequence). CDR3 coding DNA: TGCAGTGCTAGAGAGGGGGCCAACACCGGGGAGCTGTTTTTT. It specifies CSAREGANTGELFF.

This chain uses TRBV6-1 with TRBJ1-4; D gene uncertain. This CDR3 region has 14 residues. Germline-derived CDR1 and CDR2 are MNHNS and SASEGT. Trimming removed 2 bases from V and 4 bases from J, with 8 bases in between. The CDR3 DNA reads TGTGCCAGCAGTGAACTAGGGCATAATGAAAAACTGTTTTTT. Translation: CASSELGHNEKLFF.

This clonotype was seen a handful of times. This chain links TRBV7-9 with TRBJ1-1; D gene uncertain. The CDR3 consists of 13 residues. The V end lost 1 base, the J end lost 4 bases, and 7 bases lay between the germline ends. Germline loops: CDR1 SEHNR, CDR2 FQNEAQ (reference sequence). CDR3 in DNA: TGTGCCAGCAGCTTAGGGCAGATCACTGAAGCTTTCTTT. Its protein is CASSLGQITEAFF.

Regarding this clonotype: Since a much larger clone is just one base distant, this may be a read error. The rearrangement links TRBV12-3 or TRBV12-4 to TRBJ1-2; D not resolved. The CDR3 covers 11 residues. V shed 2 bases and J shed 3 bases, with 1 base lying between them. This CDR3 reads CASSLYYGYTF. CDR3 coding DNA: TGTGCCAGCAGTTTATACTATGGCTACACCTTC.

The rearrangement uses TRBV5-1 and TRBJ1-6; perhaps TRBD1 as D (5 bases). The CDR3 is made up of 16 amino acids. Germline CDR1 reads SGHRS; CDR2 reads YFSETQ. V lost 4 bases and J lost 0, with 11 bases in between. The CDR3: CASSTGQSSYNSPLHF. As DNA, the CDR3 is TGCGCCAGCAGCACCGGACAAAGCTCCTATAATTCACCCCTCCACTTT.

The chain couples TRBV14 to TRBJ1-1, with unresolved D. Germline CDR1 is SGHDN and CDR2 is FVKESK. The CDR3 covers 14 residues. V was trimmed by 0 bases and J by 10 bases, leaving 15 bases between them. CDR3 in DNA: TGTGCCAGCAGCCAAGATTTTTCTTATTATGGAGCTTTCTTT. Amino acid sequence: CASSQDFSYYGAFF.

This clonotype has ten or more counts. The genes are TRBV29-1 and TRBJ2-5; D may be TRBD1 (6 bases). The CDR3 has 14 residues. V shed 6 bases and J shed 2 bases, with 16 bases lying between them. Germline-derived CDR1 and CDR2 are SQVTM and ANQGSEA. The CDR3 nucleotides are TGCAGCGTATACCCTGGACAGCGGCAAGAGACCCAGTACTTC. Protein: CSVYPGQRQETQYF.

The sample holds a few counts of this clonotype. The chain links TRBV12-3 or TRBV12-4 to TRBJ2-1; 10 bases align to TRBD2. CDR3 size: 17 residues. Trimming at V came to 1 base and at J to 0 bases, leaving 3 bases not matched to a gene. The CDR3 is CASSLGASGSSYNEQFF. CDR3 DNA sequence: TGTGCCAGCAGTTTAGGGGCTAGCGGGAGCTCCTACAATGAGCAGTTCTTC.

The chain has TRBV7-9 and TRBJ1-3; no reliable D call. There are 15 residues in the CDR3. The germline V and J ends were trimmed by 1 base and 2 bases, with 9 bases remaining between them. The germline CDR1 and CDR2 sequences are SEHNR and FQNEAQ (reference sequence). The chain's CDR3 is CASSLGLGTGNTIYF. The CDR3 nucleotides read TGTGCCAGCAGCTTAGGTCTCGGAACTGGAAACACCATATATTTT.

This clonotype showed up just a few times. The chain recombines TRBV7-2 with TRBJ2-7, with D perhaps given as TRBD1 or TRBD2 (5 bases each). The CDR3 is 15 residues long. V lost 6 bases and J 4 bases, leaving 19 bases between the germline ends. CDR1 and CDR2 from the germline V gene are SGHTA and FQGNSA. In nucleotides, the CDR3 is TGTGCCAGCAGGCAAGCCGGGACCTCGGGTTACGAGCAGTACTTC. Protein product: CASRQAGTSGYEQYF.

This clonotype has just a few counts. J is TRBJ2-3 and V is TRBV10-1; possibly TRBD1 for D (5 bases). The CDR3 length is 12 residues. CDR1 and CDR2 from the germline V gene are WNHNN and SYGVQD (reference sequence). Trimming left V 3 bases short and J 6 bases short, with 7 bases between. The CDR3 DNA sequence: TGCGCCAGCAGTGATAACAGGGATACGCAGTATTTT. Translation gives CASSDNRDTQYF.

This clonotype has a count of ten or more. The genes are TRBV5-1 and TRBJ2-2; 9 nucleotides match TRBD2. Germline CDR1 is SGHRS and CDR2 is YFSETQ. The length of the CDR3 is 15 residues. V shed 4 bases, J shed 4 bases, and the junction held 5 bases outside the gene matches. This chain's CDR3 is CASSTTAGGTGELFF. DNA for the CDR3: TGCGCCAGCAGCACGACAGCGGGGGGCACCGGGGAGCTGTTTTTT.

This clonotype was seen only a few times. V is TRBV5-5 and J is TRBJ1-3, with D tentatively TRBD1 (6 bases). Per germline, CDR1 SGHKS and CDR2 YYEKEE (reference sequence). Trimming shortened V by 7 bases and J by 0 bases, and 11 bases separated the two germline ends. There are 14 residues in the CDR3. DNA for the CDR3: TGTGCCAGCGGGAGGGGGAGCTCTGGAAACACCATATATTTT. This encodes CASGRGSSGNTIYF. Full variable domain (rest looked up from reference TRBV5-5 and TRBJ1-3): DAGVTQSPTHLIKTRGQQVTLRCSPISGHKSVSWYQQVLGQGPQFIFQYYEKEERGRGNFPDRFSARQFPNYSSELNVNALLLGDSALYLCASGRGSSGNTIYFGEGSWLTVV.